This TCR beta chain originates from a study of tumor-infiltrating lymphocytes in primary liver carcinoma. Study-level information: Samples produced roughly 3.65 to 8 million productive TCRbeta reads, comparable across tissue types. Study findings and constraints: Blood's top-250-clone fraction was significantly lower than that of tumors (p = 0.039). Pairs of tumor regions overlapped more than tumor-adjacent and tumor-blood pairs did.

This clonotype was picked up many times. Its specificity is unknown. V shed 7 bases and J shed 1 base, with 10 bases lying between them. The CDR3 covers 13 residues. From germline, CDR1 is MGHDK and CDR2 SYGVNS. Making TCR beta cDNA involved 400 to 600 ng total RNA and a constant-region primer. ARM-PCR was slightly modified, and three nested multiplex PCR rounds with it gave rise to the TCR beta libraries. Use of TRBV1-TRBV30 forward primers with a C-beta reverse primer characterized the first two PCR rounds, which lasted around 9 cycles each. Using its own MiXCR run on the multiplex PCR reads, TCRdb lists one record per CDR3 protein. The sample includes 90,000 to 150,000 distinct CDR3 sequences, 65% to 75% of them seen just once. Unsorted bulk tissue (roughly 19-30 mg) underwent RNA and DNA co-extraction.

The receptor was derived from a woman between 55 and 75 years old with primary liver carcinoma and hepatitis B virus infection. Sample: tumor-adjacent normal liver tissue. The chain has TRBV25-1 and TRBJ1-2, with D possibly matching TRBD1 (6 bases). CDR3 in DNA: TGTGCCAGCACCCAAGGGGGTAACTATGGCTACACCTTC. Amino acid sequence: CASTQGGNYGYTF.